What follows describes a single T cell receptor beta chain. Its antigen is not yet known. No clone much larger than this one lies a single base away; base qualities are absent. Libraries were made using RT-PCR. Instrument used: Illumina HiSeq 2500. The raw public data were reprocessed by TCRdb itself: fastp quality trimming at Q25, MiXCR clonotype calling, in-frame beta chains only. Every entry covers one CDR3 protein and lists the most common genes and DNA from its rows. The sample table lists approximately 700,000 distinct CDR3 sequences, approximately 13% of them with a count of one. Less than 9% of the sample is in the top ten clones. The CDR3 has 17 amino acids, counting the end cysteine and phenylalanine. The kept DNA is CDR3 alone, 51 bases in frame from the first base. Taken from the germline V gene, the CDR1 and CDR2 loops are SGHRS and YFSETQ. V loses 0 bases at its end and J loses 1 base; junction bases beyond the gene matches: 8.

The record originates from a study of response to subunit inactivated influenza vaccine (dated 2018 in TCRdb). Turning to the overall study: The study used deep quantitative T cell receptor repertoire profiling to track responses to a trivalent subunit inactivated influenza vaccine.

Paper-wide results and their limitations: The authors proposed that each seasonal influenza vaccination may bring in only a limited number of new T cells.

The rearranged segments are TRBV5-1 and TRBJ2-7; TRBD2 aligns with 9 central bases. Sequencing used PBMCs from blood, obtained less than 15 days before vaccination. The TCR originated in a man in his fifties who received an inactivated influenza vaccine. Donor details come from another sample of the same person, matched by shared clones. The DNA sequence is TGCGCCAGCAGCTTGGCTCTAGCGGGAAGGGGTTCCTACGAGCAGTACTTC. It specifies CASSLALAGRGSYEQYF.